The sequence of this T cell receptor beta chain was determined in a study of PD-1 blockade in classical Hodgkin lymphoma. Study-wide findings and caveats: Exclusion removed patients who began nivolumab under 1 year after ASCT. Patients with a complete response exhibited baseline diversity comparable to newly diagnosed patients. Researchers reported that CD4+ TCR diversity, though not CD8+, rose significantly by C4D1. What caused the repertoire differences, perhaps disease activity or prior therapy, remains undefined.

Profiled with immunoSEQ multiplex PCR; TCRdb holds only in-frame clones, not every one. The sample consists of some 20,000 clones, approximately 80% of them appearing once. V was cut by 2 bases and J by 0 bases, with 21 bases left in between. The germline gives CDR1 SGHRS, CDR2 YFSETQ. This CDR3 is built from 19 residues. The time point here: cycle 4 day 1 (C4D1), after five to seven weeks of nivolumab. All patients relapsed after autologous stem cell transplantation, and brentuximab vedotin exposure varied. As regards this clone: Its antigen is undetermined.

This TCR came from a human donor with classical Hodgkin lymphoma. This chain uses TRBV5-1 with TRBJ1-3, with D maybe TRBD1 (6 bases). Sequenced material: peripheral blood mononuclear cells (PBMCs), taken before the fourth cycle of nivolumab. The CDR3 region is CASSLTGTLSFNSGNTIYF. The CDR3 region has the DNA TGCGCCAGCAGCTTAACCGGGACACTCTCATTTAACTCTGGAAACACCATATATTTT.